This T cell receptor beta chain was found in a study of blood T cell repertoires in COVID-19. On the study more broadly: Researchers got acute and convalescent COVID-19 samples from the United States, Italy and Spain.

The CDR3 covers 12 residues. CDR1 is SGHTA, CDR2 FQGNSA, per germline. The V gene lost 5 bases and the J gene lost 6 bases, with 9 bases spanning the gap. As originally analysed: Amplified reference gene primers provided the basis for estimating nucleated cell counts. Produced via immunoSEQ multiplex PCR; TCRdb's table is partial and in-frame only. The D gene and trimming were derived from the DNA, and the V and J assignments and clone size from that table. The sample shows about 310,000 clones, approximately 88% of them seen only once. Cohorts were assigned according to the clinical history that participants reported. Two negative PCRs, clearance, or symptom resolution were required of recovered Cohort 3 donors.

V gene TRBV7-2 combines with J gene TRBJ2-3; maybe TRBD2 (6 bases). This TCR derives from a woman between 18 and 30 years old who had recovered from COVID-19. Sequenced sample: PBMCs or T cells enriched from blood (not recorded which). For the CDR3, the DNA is TGTGCCAGCAGCGCGGGGAGGGATACGCAGTATTTT. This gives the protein CASSAGRDTQYF.